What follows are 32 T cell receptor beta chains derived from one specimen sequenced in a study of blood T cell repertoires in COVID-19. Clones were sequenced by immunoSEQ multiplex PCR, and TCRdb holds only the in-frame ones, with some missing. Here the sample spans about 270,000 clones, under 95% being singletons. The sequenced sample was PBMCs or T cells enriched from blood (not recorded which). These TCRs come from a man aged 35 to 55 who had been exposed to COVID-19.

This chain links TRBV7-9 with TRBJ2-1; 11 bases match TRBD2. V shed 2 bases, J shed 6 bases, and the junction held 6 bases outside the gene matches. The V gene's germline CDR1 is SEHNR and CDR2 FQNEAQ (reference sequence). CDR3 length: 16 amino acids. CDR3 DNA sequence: TGTGCCAGCAGCTTAACTAGCGGGAGTATTAGCAATGAGCAGTTCTTC. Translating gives CASSLTSGSISNEQFF.

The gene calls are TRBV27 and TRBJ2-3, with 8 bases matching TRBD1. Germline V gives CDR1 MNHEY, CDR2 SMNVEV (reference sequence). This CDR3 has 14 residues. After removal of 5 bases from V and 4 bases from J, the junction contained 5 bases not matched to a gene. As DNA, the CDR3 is TGTGCCAGCAGTAGACAGGGGATGTCAGATACGCAGTATTTT. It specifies CASSRQGMSDTQYF.

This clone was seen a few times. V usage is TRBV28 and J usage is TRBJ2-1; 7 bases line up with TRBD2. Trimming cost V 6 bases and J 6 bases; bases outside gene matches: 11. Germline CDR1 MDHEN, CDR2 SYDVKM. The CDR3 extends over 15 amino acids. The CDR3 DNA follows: TGTGCCAGCAGATTTATGGCGGGAGCTACCAATGAGCAGTTCTTC. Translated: CASRFMAGATNEQFF.

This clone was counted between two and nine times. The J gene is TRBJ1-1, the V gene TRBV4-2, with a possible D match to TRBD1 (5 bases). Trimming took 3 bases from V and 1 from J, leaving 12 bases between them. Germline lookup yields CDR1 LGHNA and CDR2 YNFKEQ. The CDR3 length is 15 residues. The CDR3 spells CASSHHGQGNTEAFF. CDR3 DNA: TGTGCCAGCAGCCACCACGGACAAGGGAACACTGAAGCTTTCTTT.

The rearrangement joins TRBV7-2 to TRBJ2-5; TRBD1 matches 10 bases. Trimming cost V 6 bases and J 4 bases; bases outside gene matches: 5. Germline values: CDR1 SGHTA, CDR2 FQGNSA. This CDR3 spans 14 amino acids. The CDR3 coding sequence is TGTGCCAGCAGTTATAGGACAGGGGGAGAGACCCAGTACTTC. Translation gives CASSYRTGGETQYF. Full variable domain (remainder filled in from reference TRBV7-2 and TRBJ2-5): GAGVSQSPSNKVTEKGKDVELRCDPISGHTALYWYRQSLGQGLEFLIYFQGNSAPDKSGLPSDRFSAERTGGSVSTLTIQRTQQEDSAVYLCASSYRTGGETQYFGPGTRLLVL.

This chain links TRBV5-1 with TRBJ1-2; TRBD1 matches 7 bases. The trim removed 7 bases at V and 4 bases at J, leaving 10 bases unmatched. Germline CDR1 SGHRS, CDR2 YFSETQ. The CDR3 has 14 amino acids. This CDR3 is CASSPGTVSYGYTF. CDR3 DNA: TGCGCCAGCTCCCCGGGGACAGTTAGCTATGGCTACACCTTC.

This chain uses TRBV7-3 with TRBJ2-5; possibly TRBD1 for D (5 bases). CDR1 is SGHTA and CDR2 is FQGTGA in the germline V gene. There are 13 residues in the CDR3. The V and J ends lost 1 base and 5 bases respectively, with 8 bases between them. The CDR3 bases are TGTGCCAGCAGCTTAAGAGCAGGGGAGACCCAGTACTTC. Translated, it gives CASSLRAGETQYF.

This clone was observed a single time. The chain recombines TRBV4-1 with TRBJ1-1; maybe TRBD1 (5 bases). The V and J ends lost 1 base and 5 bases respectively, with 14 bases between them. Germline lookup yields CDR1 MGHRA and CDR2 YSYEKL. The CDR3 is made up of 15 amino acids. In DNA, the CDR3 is TGCGCCAGCAGCCAAGGGGCAGGGCGAAAGACTGAAGCTTTCTTT. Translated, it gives CASSQGAGRKTEAFF.

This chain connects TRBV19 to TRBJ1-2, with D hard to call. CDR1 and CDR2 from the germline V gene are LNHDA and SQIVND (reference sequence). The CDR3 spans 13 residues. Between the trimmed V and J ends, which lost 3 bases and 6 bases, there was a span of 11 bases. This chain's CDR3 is CASSIGVGDGYTF. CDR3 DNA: TGTGCCAGTAGTATCGGGGTTGGCGATGGCTACACCTTC.

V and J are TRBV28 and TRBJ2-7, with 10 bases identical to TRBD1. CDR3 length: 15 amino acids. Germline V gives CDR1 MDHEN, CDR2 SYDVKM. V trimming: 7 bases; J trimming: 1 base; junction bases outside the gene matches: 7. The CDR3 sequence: CASIGGQGNSYEQYF. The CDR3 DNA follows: TGTGCCAGCATAGGGGGACAGGGGAATTCCTACGAGCAGTACTTC.

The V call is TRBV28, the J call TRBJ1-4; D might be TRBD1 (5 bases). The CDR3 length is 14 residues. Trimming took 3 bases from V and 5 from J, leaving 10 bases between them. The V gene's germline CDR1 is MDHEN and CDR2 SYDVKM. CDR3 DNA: TGTGCCAGCAGTTTGGCGACAGAGAATGAAAAACTGTTTTTT. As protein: CASSLATENEKLFF.

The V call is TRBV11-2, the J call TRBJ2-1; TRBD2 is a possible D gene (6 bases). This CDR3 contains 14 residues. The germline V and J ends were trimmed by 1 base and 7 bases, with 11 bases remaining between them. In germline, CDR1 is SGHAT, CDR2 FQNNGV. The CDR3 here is CASSLAGARNEQFF. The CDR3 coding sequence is TGTGCCAGCAGCTTAGCGGGAGCTCGGAATGAGCAGTTCTTC. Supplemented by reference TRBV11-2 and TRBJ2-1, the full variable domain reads EAGVAQSPRYKIIEKRQSVAFWCNPISGHATLYWYQQILGQGPKLLIQFQNNGVVDDSQLPKDRFSAERLKGVDSTLKIQPAKLEDSAVYLCASSLAGARNEQFFGPGTRLTVL.

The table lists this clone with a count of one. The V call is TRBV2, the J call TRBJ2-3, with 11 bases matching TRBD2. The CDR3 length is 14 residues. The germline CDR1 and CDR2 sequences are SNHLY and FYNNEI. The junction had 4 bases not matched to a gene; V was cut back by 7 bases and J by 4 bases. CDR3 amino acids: CASTLAGAADTQYF. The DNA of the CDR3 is TGTGCCAGCACACTAGCGGGAGCCGCAGATACGCAGTATTTT. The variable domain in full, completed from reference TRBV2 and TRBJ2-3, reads EPEVTQTPSHQVTQMGQEVILRCVPISNHLYFYWYRQILGQKVEFLVSFYNNEISEKSEIFDDQFSVERPDGSNFTLKIRSTKLEDSAMYFCASTLAGAADTQYFGPGTRLTVL.

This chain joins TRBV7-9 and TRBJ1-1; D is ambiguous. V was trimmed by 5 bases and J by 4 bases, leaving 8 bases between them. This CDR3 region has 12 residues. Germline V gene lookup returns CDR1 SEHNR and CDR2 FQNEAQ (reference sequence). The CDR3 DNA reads TGTGCCAGCAGCAGTGAGAGCACTGAAGCTTTCTTT. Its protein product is CASSSESTEAFF.

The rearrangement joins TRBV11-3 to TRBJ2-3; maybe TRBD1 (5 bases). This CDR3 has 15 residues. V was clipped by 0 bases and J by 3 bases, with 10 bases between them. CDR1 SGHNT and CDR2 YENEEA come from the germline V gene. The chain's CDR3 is CASSLEGARTDTQYF. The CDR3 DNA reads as TGTGCCAGCAGCTTAGAAGGGGCTCGTACAGATACGCAGTATTTT.

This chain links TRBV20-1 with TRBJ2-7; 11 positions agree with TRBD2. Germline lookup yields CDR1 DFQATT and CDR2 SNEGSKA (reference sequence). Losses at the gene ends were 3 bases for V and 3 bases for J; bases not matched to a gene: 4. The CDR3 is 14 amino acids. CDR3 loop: CSASGLAGSYEQYF. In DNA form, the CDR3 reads TGCAGTGCTAGTGGACTAGCGGGTAGCTACGAGCAGTACTTC.

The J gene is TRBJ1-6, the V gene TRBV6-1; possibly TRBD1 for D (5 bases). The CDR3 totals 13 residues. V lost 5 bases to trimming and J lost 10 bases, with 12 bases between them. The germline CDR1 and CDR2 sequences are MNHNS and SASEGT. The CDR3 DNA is TGTGCCAGCAGTCCCCGACAGTTATCACCCCTCCACTTT. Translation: CASSPRQLSPLHF.

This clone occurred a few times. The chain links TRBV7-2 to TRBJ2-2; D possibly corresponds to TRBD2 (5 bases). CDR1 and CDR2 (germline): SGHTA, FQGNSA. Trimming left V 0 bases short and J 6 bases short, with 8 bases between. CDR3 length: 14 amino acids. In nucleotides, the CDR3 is TGTGCCAGCAGCTTAGCGGGAGTACCCGGGGAGCTGTTTTTT. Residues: CASSLAGVPGELFF. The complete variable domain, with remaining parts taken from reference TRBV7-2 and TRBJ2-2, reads GAGVSQSPSNKVTEKGKDVELRCDPISGHTALYWYRQSLGQGLEFLIYFQGNSAPDKSGLPSDRFSAERTGGSVSTLTIQRTQQEDSAVYLCASSLAGVPGELFFGEGSRLTVL.

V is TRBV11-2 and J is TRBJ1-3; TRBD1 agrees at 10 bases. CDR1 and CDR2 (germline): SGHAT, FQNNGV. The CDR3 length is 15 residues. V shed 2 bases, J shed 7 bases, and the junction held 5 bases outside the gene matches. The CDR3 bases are TGTGCCAGCAGCTTAAAGTGGACAGGGGGGAACACCATATATTTT. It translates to CASSLKWTGGNTIYF. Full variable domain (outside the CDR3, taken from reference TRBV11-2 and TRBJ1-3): EAGVAQSPRYKIIEKRQSVAFWCNPISGHATLYWYQQILGQGPKLLIQFQNNGVVDDSQLPKDRFSAERLKGVDSTLKIQPAKLEDSAVYLCASSLKWTGGNTIYFGEGSWLTVV.

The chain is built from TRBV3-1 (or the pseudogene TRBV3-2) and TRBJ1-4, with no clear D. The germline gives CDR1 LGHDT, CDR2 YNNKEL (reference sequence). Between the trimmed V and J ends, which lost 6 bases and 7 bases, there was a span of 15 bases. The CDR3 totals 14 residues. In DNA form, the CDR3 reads TGTGCCAGCAGTCTAGGAGGATGGAGTGAAAAACTGTTTTTT. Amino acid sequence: CASSLGGWSEKLFF.

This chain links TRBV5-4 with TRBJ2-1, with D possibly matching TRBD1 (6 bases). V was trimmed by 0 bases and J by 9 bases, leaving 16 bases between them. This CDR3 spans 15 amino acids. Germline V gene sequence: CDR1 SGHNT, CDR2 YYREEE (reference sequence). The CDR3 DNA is TGTGCCAGCAGCTTGGAACAGGGTCGGGGCGGTGAGCAGTTCTTC. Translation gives CASSLEQGRGGEQFF.

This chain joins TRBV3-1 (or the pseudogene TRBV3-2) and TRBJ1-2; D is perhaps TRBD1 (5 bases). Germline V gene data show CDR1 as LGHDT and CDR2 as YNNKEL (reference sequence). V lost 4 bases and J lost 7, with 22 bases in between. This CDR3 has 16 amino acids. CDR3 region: CASSLLLSGGASGYTF. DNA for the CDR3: TGTGCCAGCAGCCTTTTACTCTCGGGCGGGGCGAGTGGCTACACCTTC.

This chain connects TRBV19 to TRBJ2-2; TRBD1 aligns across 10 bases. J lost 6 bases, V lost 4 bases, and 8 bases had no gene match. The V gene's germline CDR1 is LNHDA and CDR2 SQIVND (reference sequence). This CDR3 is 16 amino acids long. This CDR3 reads CASSKGGTGVPGELFF. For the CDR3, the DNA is TGTGCCAGTAGTAAAGGAGGGACAGGGGTTCCCGGGGAGCTGTTTTTT.

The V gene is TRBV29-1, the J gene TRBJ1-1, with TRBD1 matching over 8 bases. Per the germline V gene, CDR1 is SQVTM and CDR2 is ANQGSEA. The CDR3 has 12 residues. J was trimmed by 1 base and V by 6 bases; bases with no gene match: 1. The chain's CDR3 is CSVGQGNTEAFF. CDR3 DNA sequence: TGCAGCGTAGGACAGGGGAACACTGAAGCTTTCTTT.

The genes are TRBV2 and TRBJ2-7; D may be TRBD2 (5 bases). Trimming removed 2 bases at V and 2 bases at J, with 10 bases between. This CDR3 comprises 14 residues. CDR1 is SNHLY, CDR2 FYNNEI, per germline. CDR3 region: CASSERTLTYEQYF. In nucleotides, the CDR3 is TGTGCCAGCAGTGAAAGGACTCTGACCTACGAGCAGTACTTC.

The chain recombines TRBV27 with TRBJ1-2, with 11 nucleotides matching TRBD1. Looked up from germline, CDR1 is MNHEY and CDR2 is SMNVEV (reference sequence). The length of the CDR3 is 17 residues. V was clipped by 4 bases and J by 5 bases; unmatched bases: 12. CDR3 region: CASSSRTGGILLYGYTF. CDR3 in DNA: TGTGCCAGCAGTTCCCGGACAGGGGGCATCCTATTGTATGGCTACACCTTC.

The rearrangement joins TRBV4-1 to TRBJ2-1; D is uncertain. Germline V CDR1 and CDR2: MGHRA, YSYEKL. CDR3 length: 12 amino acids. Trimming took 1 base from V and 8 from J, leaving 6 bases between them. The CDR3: CASSQGSDEQFF. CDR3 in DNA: TGCGCCAGCAGCCAAGGGTCGGATGAGCAGTTCTTC.

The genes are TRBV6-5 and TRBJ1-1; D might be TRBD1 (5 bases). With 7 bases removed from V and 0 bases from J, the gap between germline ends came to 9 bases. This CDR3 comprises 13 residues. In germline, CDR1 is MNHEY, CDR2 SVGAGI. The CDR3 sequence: CASNRQLNTEAFF. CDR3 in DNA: TGTGCCAGCAACAGACAGTTGAACACTGAAGCTTTCTTT.

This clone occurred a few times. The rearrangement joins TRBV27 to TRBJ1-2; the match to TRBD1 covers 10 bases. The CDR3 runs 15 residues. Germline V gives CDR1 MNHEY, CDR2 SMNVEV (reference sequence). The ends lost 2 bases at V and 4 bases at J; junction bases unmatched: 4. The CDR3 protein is CASSLVGQGFYGYTF. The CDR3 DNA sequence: TGTGCCAGCAGTTTAGTGGGACAGGGGTTCTATGGCTACACCTTC.

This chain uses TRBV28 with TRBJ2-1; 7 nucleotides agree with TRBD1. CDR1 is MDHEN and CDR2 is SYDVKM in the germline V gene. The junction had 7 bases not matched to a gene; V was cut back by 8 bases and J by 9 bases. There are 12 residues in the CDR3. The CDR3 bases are TGTGCCAGCGGACAGGTTCAGGGTGAGCAGTTCTTC. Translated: CASGQVQGEQFF.

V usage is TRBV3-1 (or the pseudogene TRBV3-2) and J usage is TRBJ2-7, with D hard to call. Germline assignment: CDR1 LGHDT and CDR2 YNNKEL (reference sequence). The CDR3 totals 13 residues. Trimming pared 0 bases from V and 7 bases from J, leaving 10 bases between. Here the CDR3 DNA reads TGTGCCAGCAGCCAAGATCTGAAGAGGGAGCAGTACTTC. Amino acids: CASSQDLKREQYF.

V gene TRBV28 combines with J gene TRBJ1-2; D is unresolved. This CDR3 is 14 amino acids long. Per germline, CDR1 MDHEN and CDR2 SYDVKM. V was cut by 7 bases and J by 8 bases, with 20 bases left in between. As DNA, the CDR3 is TGTGCCAGCACCGACTCTCTTGGTAGTCGAGGCTACACCTTC. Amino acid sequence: CASTDSLGSRGYTF.